The rows below give T cell receptor beta chains drawn from one sample of a study of STAT3 mutations in large granular lymphocyte leukemia. The data were produced by immunoSEQ multiplex PCR, yet TCRdb's version contains in-frame clones alone and is incomplete. The profile shows over 3,500 clones, 62% of them singletons. The sequenced material came from PBMCs. The receptors were gathered from a human donor with T large granular lymphocyte leukemia. Some clones in this sample may be carry-over from other donors' samples. CDR3s include the opening cysteine and the closing phenylalanine or tryptophan. Each record gives: clone size, J gene, V gene, D gene, CDR3 protein, CDR3 DNA. A D gene is named only where the DNA matches it firmly. The listing skips clone size in some rows; elsewhere it reads once, few, many or a size class.

-,TRBJ1-6,TRBV5-6,TRBD1,CASRPGTARWSPLHF,TGTGCCAGCAGACCTGGGACAGCCCGGTGGTCACCCCTCCACTTT
few,TRBJ2-7,TRBV6-5,TRBD1,CASSNGDRAFEQYF,TGTGCCAGCAGCAATGGGGACAGGGCCTTCGAGCAGTACTTC
-,TRBJ1-4,TRBV10-2,TRBD1,CASSEAGQGEEKLFF,TGCGCCAGCAGTGAGGCCGGACAGGGAGAAGAAAAACTGTTTTTT
-,TRBJ2-7,TRBV5-1,-,CASSHSYEQYF,TGCGCCAGCAGCCACTCCTACGAGCAGTACTTC
-,TRBJ2-1,TRBV19,-,CASSLDINGYNEQFF,TGTGCCAGTAGTTTGGACATCAATGGGTACAATGAGCAGTTCTTC
-,TRBJ2-7,TRBV30,TRBD2,CAWRSPGLYPQYF,TGTGCCTGGAGGTCACCGGGACTATACCCGCAGTACTTC
-,TRBJ2-7,TRBV7-2,TRBD1,CASSLGAGGSEQYF,TGTGCCAGCAGCTTAGGGGCAGGGGGCTCCGAGCAGTACTTC
-,TRBJ1-2,TRBV5-1,-,CASSPQGRGGDGYTF,TGCGCCAGCAGCCCACAAGGGCGGGGCGGAGATGGCTACACCTTC
-,TRBJ1-1,TRBV6-5,-,CASSPSTWTEAFF,TGTGCCAGCAGCCCATCTACTTGGACTGAAGCTTTCTTT
-,TRBJ2-7,TRBV29-1,TRBD1,CSVERQGGDEQYF,TGCAGCGTTGAACGACAGGGGGGCGACGAGCAGTACTTC
few,TRBJ2-7,TRBV18,TRBD2,CASSPTSGGKTYEQYF,TGTGCCAGCTCGCCGACTAGCGGGGGGAAAACCTACGAGCAGTACTTC
once,TRBJ2-7,TRBV5-1,-,CASSTDGPGDSREQYF,TGCGCCAGCAGCACGGACGGACCCGGGGACTCTAGAGAGCAGTACTTC
-,TRBJ1-5,TRBV27,-,CASSLLVGQPQHF,TGTGCCAGCAGTTTATTGGTGGGTCAGCCCCAGCATTTT
-,TRBJ2-7,TRBV29-1,-,CSVFAGQGQYF,TGCAGCGTTTTTGCGGGGCAGGGGCAGTACTTC
-,TRBJ1-2,TRBV1,-,CTSSHRSYGYTF,TGCACCAGCAGCCACCGAAGCTATGGCTACACCTTC
-,TRBJ2-4,TRBV30,-,CAWSQDSGPPKNIQYF,TGTGCCTGGAGTCAGGACAGCGGGCCGCCCAAAAACATTCAGTACTTC
few,TRBJ1-2,TRBV5-1,-,CASSVQGVYGYTF,TGCGCCAGCAGCGTACAGGGAGTCTATGGCTACACCTTC
-,TRBJ2-5,TRBV5-4,TRBD1,CASSTQGAGETQYF,TGTGCCAGCAGCACCCAGGGGGCCGGAGAGACCCAGTACTTC
-,TRBJ2-7,TRBV18,TRBD1,CASSPTGAESSYEQYF,TGTGCCAGCTCACCGACAGGGGCCGAGAGCTCCTACGAGCAGTACTTC
-,TRBJ2-1,TRBV7-2,-,CASSQDFQRNEQFF,TGTGCCAGCAGCCAGGACTTCCAACGGAATGAGCAGTTCTTC
-,TRBJ2-5,TRBV18,-,CASSPRGSGETQYF,TGTGCCAGCTCACCACGAGGATCCGGGGAGACCCAGTACTTC
few,TRBJ1-1,TRBV5-1,-,CASSYGGGTEAFF,TGCGCCAGCAGCTATGGGGGTGGAACTGAAGCTTTCTTT
-,TRBJ2-1,TRBV13,TRBD1,CASSLYRTGGKQFF,TGTGCCAGCAGCCTATATCGGACAGGGGGAAAGCAGTTCTTC
-,TRBJ2-1,TRBV6-7,TRBD2,CASSYYQGLAGRIHNEQFF,TGTGCCAGCAGTTACTATCAGGGACTAGCGGGAAGAATCCACAATGAGCAGTTCTTC
-,TRBJ2-7,TRBV10-3,-,CAISGRQGHEQYF,TGTGCCATCAGTGGCCGGCAGGGGCACGAGCAGTACTTC
-,TRBJ2-7,TRBV12-5,TRBD1,CASGPDWTGTYEQYF,TGTGCTAGTGGTCCCGATTGGACAGGGACCTACGAGCAGTACTTC
once,TRBJ2-3,TRBV27,TRBD1,CASSEDRASTDTQYF,TGTGCCAGCAGTGAAGACAGGGCTAGCACAGATACGCAGTATTTT
-,TRBJ2-7,TRBV27,-,CASRATTGTSSYEQYF,TGTGCCAGCAGGGCCACTACGGGAACTAGCTCCTACGAGCAGTACTTC
medium-sized,TRBJ2-1,TRBV27,-,CASSYRAYNEQFF,TGTGCCAGCAGTTACCGGGCCTACAATGAGCAGTTCTTC
few,TRBJ2-1,TRBV4-3,-,CASSQRDRSDNEQFF,TGCGCCAGCAGCCAACGCGACAGGTCCGACAATGAGCAGTTCTTC
-,TRBJ2-5,TRBV15,-,CATSRDLGPGETQYF,TGTGCCACCAGCAGAGATCTAGGGCCGGGGGAGACCCAGTACTTC
-,TRBJ2-5,TRBV7-9,-,CASSPPTSFEETQYF,TGTGCCAGCAGCCCCCCCACTAGCTTCGAAGAGACCCAGTACTTC
-,TRBJ1-6,TRBV7-9,-,CASRPGSSYNSPLHF,TGTGCCAGCAGGCCAGGGAGCTCCTATAATTCACCCCTCCACTTT
few,TRBJ2-1,TRBV7-9,-,CASSAQHRADEQFF,TGTGCCAGCAGCGCCCAGCACAGGGCCGATGAGCAGTTCTTC
-,TRBJ2-3,TRBV7-9,TRBD1,CASSPDRGRGADTQYF,TGTGCCAGCAGCCCCGACAGGGGGCGCGGGGCAGATACGCAGTATTTT
-,TRBJ2-7,TRBV30,TRBD1,CACGTGDEQYF,TGTGCCTGTGGGACAGGGGACGAGCAGTACTTC
-,TRBJ2-7,TRBV29-1,TRBD1,CSARQGAGEQYF,TGCAGCGCCCGACAGGGGGCAGGAGAGCAGTACTTC
-,TRBJ1-2,TRBV30,TRBD1,CAWSKDRTNYGYTF,TGTGCCTGGTCTAAGGACAGGACGAACTATGGCTACACCTTC
-,TRBJ1-6,TRBV30,-,CAWSRDNSPLHF,TGTGCCTGGAGTCGGGACAATTCACCCCTCCACTTT
-,TRBJ1-2,TRBV6-6,TRBD1,CASSYPGQGLYGYTF,TGTGCCAGCAGTTACCCCGGACAGGGCCTTTATGGCTACACCTTC
medium-sized,TRBJ1-5,TRBV5-6,-,CASSLWQGTYRNQPQHF,TGTGCCAGCAGCTTGTGGCAGGGGACGTATCGCAATCAGCCCCAGCATTTT
-,TRBJ2-2,TRBV4-1,-,CASSQDLAGELFF,TGCGCCAGCAGCCAAGATTTGGCCGGGGAGCTGTTTTTT
few,TRBJ2-7,TRBV30,TRBD2,CAWSGPLLAGPYEQYF,TGTGCCTGGAGTGGACCATTACTAGCGGGGCCCTACGAGCAGTACTTC
-,TRBJ1-2,TRBV4-1,TRBD1,CASSLGQGNGYTF,TGCGCCAGCAGCCTCGGACAGGGTAATGGCTACACCTTC
-,TRBJ2-3,TRBV4-2,-,CASSQDGTRGQYF,TGTGCCAGCAGCCAGGATGGGACAAGGGGGCAGTATTTT
-,TRBJ2-7,TRBV5-6,TRBD2,CASSLVREGRYEQYF,TGTGCCAGCAGCTTGGTGCGGGAGGGCCGCTACGAGCAGTACTTC
-,TRBJ2-7,TRBV18,TRBD1,CASSQEQGYYEQYF,TGTGCCAGCTCGCAAGAACAGGGGTACTACGAGCAGTACTTC
-,TRBJ2-1,TRBV5-1,-,CASSLESSGGSRYNEQFF,TGCGCCAGCAGCTTGGAATCGTCGGGCGGGTCCCGTTACAATGAGCAGTTCTTC
few,TRBJ2-7,TRBV28,TRBD1,CASSSDRGAYEQYF,TGTGCCAGCAGTTCGGACAGGGGAGCCTACGAGCAGTACTTC
-,TRBJ2-7,TRBV2,-,CASSEAESRGEQYF,TGTGCCAGCAGTGAAGCGGAGTCTAGGGGAGAGCAGTACTTC
-,TRBJ2-2,TRBV5-8,-,CASSFITGELFF,TGTGCCAGCAGCTTCATCACCGGGGAGCTGTTTTTT
-,TRBJ2-7,TRBV5-1,TRBD2,CASRGLAGVHEQYF,TGCGCCAGCAGGGGACTAGCGGGAGTCCACGAGCAGTACTTC